The 2 T cell receptor beta chains given below trace back to one sample, sequenced in a study of blood T cell repertoires in COVID-19. TCRdb keeps only in-frame clones here, not all; method: immunoSEQ multiplex PCR. There are about 85,000 clones in the sample; about 86% occur only once, and around 6.5% lies in the top ten. Sample: peripheral blood. These TCRs come from a man in his sixties with acute or convalescent COVID-19.

The rearrangement links TRBV2 to TRBJ1-6, with 9 bases fitting TRBD1. The CDR3 covers 13 residues. Germline lookup yields CDR1 SNHLY and CDR2 FYNNEI. Germline trimming cut 8 bases from V and 10 bases from J; bases unmatched to any gene: 6. The DNA of the CDR3 is TGTGCCAGCGCGGGACAGGGTAACTCACCCCTCCACTTT. Protein product: CASAGQGNSPLHF.

The V and J genes are TRBV21-1 and TRBJ1-3; TRBD1, as called in the table, went unchecked against the DNA. TRBV21-1 is marked as a pseudogene. The CDR3 is made up of 11 amino acids. The CDR3 nucleotides read TGTGCCGGCCTCCCGGGAAACACCATATATTTT. This gives the protein CAGLPGNTIYF.